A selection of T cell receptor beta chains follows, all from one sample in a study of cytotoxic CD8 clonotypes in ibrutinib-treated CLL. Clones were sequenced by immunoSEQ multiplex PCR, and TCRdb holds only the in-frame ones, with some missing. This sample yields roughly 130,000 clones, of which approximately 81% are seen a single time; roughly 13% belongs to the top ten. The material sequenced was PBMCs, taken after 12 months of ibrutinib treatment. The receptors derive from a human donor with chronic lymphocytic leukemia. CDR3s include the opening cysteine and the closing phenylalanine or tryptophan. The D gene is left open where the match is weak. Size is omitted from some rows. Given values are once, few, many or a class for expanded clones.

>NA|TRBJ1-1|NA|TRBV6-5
TGTGCCACCCGTGGGTACGGCACTGAAGCTTTCTTT
CATRGYGTEAFF
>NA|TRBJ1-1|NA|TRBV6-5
TGTGCCAGCAGTTACTCAGGGGGGAACACTGAAGCTTTCTTT
CASSYSGGNTEAFF
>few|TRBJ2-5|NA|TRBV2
TGTGCCAGCCTTTATCACGGGGAGACCCAGTACTTC
CASLYHGETQYF
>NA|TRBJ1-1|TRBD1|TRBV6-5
TGTGCCAGCAGTTTGGACAGGGGTGATCTGAACACTGAAGCTTTCTTT
CASSLDRGDLNTEAFF
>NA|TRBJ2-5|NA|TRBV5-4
TGTGCCAGCAGCTTAGAACAACAAGAGACCCAGTACTTC
CASSLEQQETQYF
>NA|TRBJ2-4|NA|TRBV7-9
TGTGCCAGCACCCTCGGGGACCCCAAAAACATTCAGTACTTC
CASTLGDPKNIQYF
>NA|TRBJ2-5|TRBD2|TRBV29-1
TGCAGCGTTGACGCAAGCGCAATTAGCGGGAGGGCCATGGAGACCCAGTACTTC
CSVDASAISGRAMETQYF
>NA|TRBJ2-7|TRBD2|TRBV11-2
TGTGCCAGCAGCTTAGTCTGGGAGGGGACGGGGGAGCAGTACTTC
CASSLVWEGTGEQYF
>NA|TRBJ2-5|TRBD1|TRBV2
TGTGCCAGCAGAGTACTTACAGGGGGCTCGGAGACCCAGTACTTC
CASRVLTGGSETQYF
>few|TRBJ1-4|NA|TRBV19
TGTGCCAGTAGTATAGTCCAGGGAAACGAAAAACTGTTTTTT
CASSIVQGNEKLFF
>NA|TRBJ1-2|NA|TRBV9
TGTGCCAGCAGCGTAGGAGGGTACTCTAACTATGGCTACACCTTC
CASSVGGYSNYGYTF
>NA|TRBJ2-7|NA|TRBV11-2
TGTGCCAGCAGCTTAACGGGGCACGAGCAGTACTTC
CASSLTGHEQYF
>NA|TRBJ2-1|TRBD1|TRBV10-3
TGTGCCATCAGGCCGGGACAGGGGGCCAATGAGCAGTTCTTC
CAIRPGQGANEQFF
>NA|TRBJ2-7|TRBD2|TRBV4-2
TGTGCCAGCAGCCAGAGCGGGACCCCCTCGTACGAGCAGTACTTC
CASSQSGTPSYEQYF
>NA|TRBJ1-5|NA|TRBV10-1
TGCGCCACCCCGGTCGGCGGCGACAATCAGCCCCAGCATTTT
CATPVGGDNQPQHF
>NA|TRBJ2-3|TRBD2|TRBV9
TGTGCCAGCAGCCTACGGACTAGCGGGAGGGTCGCAGATACGCAGTATTTT
CASSLRTSGRVADTQYF
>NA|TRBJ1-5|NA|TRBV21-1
TGTGCCAGCAGCCCGCAAACTGAGAAGAGCAATCAGCCCCAGCATTTT
CASSPQTEKSNQPQHF
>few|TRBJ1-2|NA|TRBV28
TGTGCCAGCAGTTTAGCGGGGTCTGGCTACACCTTC
CASSLAGSGYTF
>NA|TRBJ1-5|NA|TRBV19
TGTGCCAGTAGTATAGATTCAGGGTACTTGCAGCCCCAGCATTTT
CASSIDSGYLQPQHF
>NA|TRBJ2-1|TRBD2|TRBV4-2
TGTGCCAGCAGCCTCCGACTAGCGGGAGGATATGAGCAGTTCTTC
CASSLRLAGGYEQFF
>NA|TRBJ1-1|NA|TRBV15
TGTGCCACCAGCAGAACAACAGGCCACACTGAAGCTTTCTTT
CATSRTTGHTEAFF
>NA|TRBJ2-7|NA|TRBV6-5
TGTGCCAGCAGTCCCGGGGGACAGTCCTACGAGCAGTACTTC
CASSPGGQSYEQYF
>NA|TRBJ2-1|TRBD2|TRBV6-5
TGTGCCAGCAGATCTAGCGGGAGGGCCTCGTTCTTC
CASRSSGRASFF
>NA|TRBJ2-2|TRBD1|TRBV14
TGTGCCAGCAGCCCCCGGGACAGGGCCAACACCGGGGAGCTGTTTTTT
CASSPRDRANTGELFF
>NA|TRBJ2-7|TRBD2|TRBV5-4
TGCGCCAGCAGCGAGACTAGCGGGAGGGACGACGAGCAGTACTTC
CASSETSGRDDEQYF
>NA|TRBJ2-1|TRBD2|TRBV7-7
TGTGCTAGCAGTAATAGCGGGGGGGATGAGCAGTTCTTC
CASSNSGGDEQFF
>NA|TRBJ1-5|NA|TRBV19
TGTGCCAGTAGTATAGTTGACGTTAGCAATCAGCCCCAGCATTTT
CASSIVDVSNQPQHF
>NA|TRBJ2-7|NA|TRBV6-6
TGTGCCAGCAGCCCAAGGCCCTACTACGAGCAGTACTTC
CASSPRPYYEQYF
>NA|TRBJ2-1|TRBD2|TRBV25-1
TGTGCCAGCAGTGAAGTCTCCGCGGGAGGGCGTGGGAATGAGCAGTTCTTC
CASSEVSAGGRGNEQFF
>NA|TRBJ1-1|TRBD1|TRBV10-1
TGCGCCAGCAGTGAGCCTGGGACAGGGACAACTGAAGCTTTCTTT
CASSEPGTGTTEAFF
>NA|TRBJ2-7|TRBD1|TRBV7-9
TGTGCCAGCAGCTTAGAGGGGGACAGGCGAACCTACGAGCAGTACTTC
CASSLEGDRRTYEQYF
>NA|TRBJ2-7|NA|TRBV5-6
TGTGCCAGCAGCTTGTTTGCGGGATCAGGTTACGAGCAGTACTTC
CASSLFAGSGYEQYF
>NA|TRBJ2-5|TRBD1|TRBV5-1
TGCGCCAGCAGCTTGGGCCCCGCAGGACAGGGGAGAAAAGAGACCCAGTACTTC
CASSLGPAGQGRKETQYF
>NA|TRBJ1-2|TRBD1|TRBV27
TGTGCCAGCAGACGGACAGGGGGCGCGGATCGCGGCTACACCTTC
CASRRTGGADRGYTF
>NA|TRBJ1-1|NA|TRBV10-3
TGTGCCATCAGTGAGTCGGGGCAGGGCCGGGGAGAAACTGAAGCTTTCTTT
CAISESGQGRGETEAFF
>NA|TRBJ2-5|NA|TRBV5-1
TGCGCCAGCAGCTACCAAGAGACCCAGTACTTC
CASSYQETQYF
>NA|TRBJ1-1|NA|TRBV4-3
TGCGCCAGCAGCCAAGGTCTCACCCAGGGCACTGAAGCTTTCTTT
CASSQGLTQGTEAFF
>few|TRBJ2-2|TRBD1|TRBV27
TGTGCCAGCAGTACGCCCGGACAGGGGACCACCGGGGAGCTGTTTTTT
CASSTPGQGTTGELFF
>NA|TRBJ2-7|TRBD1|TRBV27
TGTGCCAGCAGCTACCGATACCGGGACAGGGGTTACGAGCAGTACTTC
CASSYRYRDRGYEQYF
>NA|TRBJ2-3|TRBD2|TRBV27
TGTGCCAGCAGTCAAGGACTAGCGAGAACAGATACGCAGTATTTT
CASSQGLARTDTQYF
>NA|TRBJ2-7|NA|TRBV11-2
TGTGCCAGCAGCTTAGAAGGGGGCTCCTACGAGCAGTACTTC
CASSLEGGSYEQYF
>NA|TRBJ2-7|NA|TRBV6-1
TGTGCCAGCAGCGATCTAGCTTACGAGCAGTACTTC
CASSDLAYEQYF
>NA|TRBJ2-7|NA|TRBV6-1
TGTGCCAGCAGTCGTAAGAGCTCCTACGAGCAGTACTTC
CASSRKSSYEQYF
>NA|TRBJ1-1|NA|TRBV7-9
TGTGCCAGCAGCTCCGGCATGAACACTGAAGCTTTCTTT
CASSSGMNTEAFF
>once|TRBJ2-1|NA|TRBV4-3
TGCGCCAGCAGCCAAGAACAACAGGGTTATTGGAATGAGCAGTTCTTC
CASSQEQQGYWNEQFF
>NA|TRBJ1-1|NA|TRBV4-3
TGCGCCAGCAGCCCGCGACCTGGGTACACTGAAGCTTTCTTT
CASSPRPGYTEAFF
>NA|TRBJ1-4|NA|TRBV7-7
TGTGCTAGCAGCTTGACACAGGGTCTGGGGGAAAAACTGTTTTTT
CASSLTQGLGEKLFF
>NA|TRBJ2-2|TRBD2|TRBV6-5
TGTGCCAGCAGCAGCGGGAGTAGGACCGGGGAGCTGTTTTTT
CASSSGSRTGELFF
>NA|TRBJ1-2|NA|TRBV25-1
TGTGCCAGCAGTCCCCCAGGGCATAACTATGGCTACACCTTC
CASSPPGHNYGYTF
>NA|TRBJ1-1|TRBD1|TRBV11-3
TGTGCCAGCAGCTTAGCTGACAGGGGCACTGAAGCTTTCTTT
CASSLADRGTEAFF
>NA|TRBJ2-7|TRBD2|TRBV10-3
TGTGCCATCAGATTGGCTAGCGGGAACGAGCAGTACTTC
CAIRLASGNEQYF
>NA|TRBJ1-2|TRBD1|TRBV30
TGTGCCTGGAGTGTGTGGACAGGGGCCCTCCTGGGTGGCTACACCTTC
CAWSVWTGALLGGYTF
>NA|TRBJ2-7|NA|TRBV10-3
TGTGCCATCAGTGCGACAGGCTACGAGCAGTACTTC
CAISATGYEQYF
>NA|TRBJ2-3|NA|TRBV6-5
TGTGCCAGCAGACCAATGGGCACAGATACGCAGTATTTT
CASRPMGTDTQYF
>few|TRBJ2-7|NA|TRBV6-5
TGTGCCAGCAGTAGTCGACAGGGAGGGGAGCAGTACTTC
CASSSRQGGEQYF
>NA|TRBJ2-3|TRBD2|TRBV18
TGTGCCAGCTCACCGGGGACTAGCGAGGATACGCAGTATTTT
CASSPGTSEDTQYF
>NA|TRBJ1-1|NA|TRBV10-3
TGTGCCATCAGTGTGGCCTTACCGAACACTGAAGCTTTCTTT
CAISVALPNTEAFF